This is a list of T cell receptor beta chains from one sample in a study of OX40 agonist ivuxolimab in advanced cancers. Here immunoSEQ multiplex PCR was the method, and the copy in TCRdb shows in-frame clones only, minus some. The sample holds roughly 110,000 clones; approximately 90% are singletons and the top ten take about 0.5%. This material consisted of CD4+ or CD8+ T cells sorted from blood, taken in a trial of the OX40 agonist ivuxolimab. The receptor source for this set is an adult with an advanced solid tumor such as melanoma, head and neck, liver or kidney cancer. Both conserved end residues are part of each CDR3. The D gene is left open where the match is weak. Clone size is not always given. Where it is, it says once, few, many or a class for expanded clones.

.,.,TRBV6-5,TRBJ2-7,14,TGTGCCAGCACCTTAGGCGGATCTTCCTACGAGCAGTACTTC,CASTLGGSSYEQYF
.,.,TRBV29-1,TRBJ2-7,11,TGCAGCGCCCGTGAGGGGTACGAGCAGTACTTC,CSAREGYEQYF
.,TRBD1,TRBV28,TRBJ2-7,15,TGTGCCAGCAGTATCACAGGGGAAGGAGCCTACGAGCAGTACTTC,CASSITGEGAYEQYF
.,.,TRBV6-5,TRBJ1-1,13,TGTGCCAGCAGAAGGGGAATTTGGTCTGAAGCTTTCTTT,CASRRGIWSEAFF
.,.,TRBV19,TRBJ1-2,14,TGTGCCAGTAGTACGGACTCCTTTGGGGGCGGCTACACCTTC,CASSTDSFGGGYTF
.,TRBD1,TRBV2,TRBJ2-7,14,TGTGCCAGCAGATTGACAGGGGTTACCTACGAGCAGTACTTC,CASRLTGVTYEQYF
.,.,TRBV7-2,TRBJ1-4,15,TGTGCCAGCAGCGATTGGGGGGGCCAGGGAGAAAAACTGTTTTTT,CASSDWGGQGEKLFF
.,.,TRBV14,TRBJ2-1,15,TGTGCCAGCAGCCATCTACCGAGCTCCTACAATGAGCAGTTCTTC,CASSHLPSSYNEQFF
.,.,TRBV7-9,TRBJ2-5,14,TGTGCCAGCAGCTCCGTCGGGGGCCAAGAGACCCAGTACTTC,CASSSVGGQETQYF
.,.,TRBV7-9,TRBJ2-7,14,TGTGCCAGCAGTCTTGCAGGTGTCTCCTACGAGCAGTACTTC,CASSLAGVSYEQYF
once,TRBD2,TRBV28,TRBJ2-1,13,TGTGCCTCGGGGGGGAGCTCCTACAATGAGCAGTTCTTC,CASGGSSYNEQFF
.,TRBD1,TRBV6-5,TRBJ1-5,14,TGTGCCAGCAGCCGACAACAGGGGGCTGGGCCCCAGCATTTT,CASSRQQGAGPQHF
.,.,TRBV7-9,TRBJ2-5,16,TGTGCCAGCAGCCGCGAGGGGGCCGGGGGGCAAGAGACCCAGTACTTC,CASSREGAGGQETQYF
once,.,TRBV29-1,TRBJ1-3,12,TGCAGCGTTGAAGTCGTTGGAGGGACCATATATTTT,CSVEVVGGTIYF
.,.,TRBV29-1,TRBJ1-2,10,TGCAGCGTTCTACAGGTTGGCTACACCTTC,CSVLQVGYTF
once,.,TRBV7-2,TRBJ2-3,13,TGTGCCAGCAGCTCCCCCCTCTGGGATACGCAGTATTTT,CASSSPLWDTQYF
.,.,TRBV15,TRBJ2-7,12,TGTGCCACCAGCAGAGAAGTTCAGGAGGTGTACTTC,CATSREVQEVYF
.,.,TRBV4-3,TRBJ1-4,16,TGCGCCAGCAGCCAAGTGGGGGGGACTAGGGAAGAAAAACTGTTTTTT,CASSQVGGTREEKLFF
.,TRBD2,TRBV9,TRBJ2-4,15,TGTGCCAGCAGCGTAGCGGCGGGGGGGGAAAACATTCAGTACTTC,CASSVAAGGENIQYF
.,TRBD1,TRBV7-8,TRBJ2-7,15,TGTGCCAGCAGCTGGGCCAGGGGGCTCGTCTACGAGCAGTACTTC,CASSWARGLVYEQYF
.,.,TRBV5-1,TRBJ1-1,14,TGCGCCAGCTCGATTAGGGGCGCGGACACTGAAGCTTTCTTT,CASSIRGADTEAFF
once,TRBD1,TRBV4-3,TRBJ1-2,14,TGCGCCAGCAGCCCCTCGGGACAGAACTATGGCTACACCTTC,CASSPSGQNYGYTF
.,.,TRBV4-1,TRBJ1-4,17,TGCGCCAGCAGCCAAGTCGGGAGGGGCCCCCGAGCTGAAAAACTGTTTTTT,CASSQVGRGPRAEKLFF
.,.,TRBV6-6,TRBJ2-3,14,TGTGCCAGCAGTTTCCAGGAACCCACAGATACGCAGTATTTT,CASSFQEPTDTQYF
.,.,TRBV7-2,TRBJ1-3,15,TGTGCCAGCAGCTTACTGGGGCACTCTGGAAACACCATATATTTT,CASSLLGHSGNTIYF
.,TRBD1,TRBV5-1,TRBJ2-2,17,TGCGCCAGCAGCTTGAGACAGGGGGCGCGGGGCACCGGGGAGCTGTTTTTT,CASSLRQGARGTGELFF
.,.,TRBV6-5,TRBJ1-1,13,TGTGCCAGCAGACCTTTCGGGAACACTGAAGCTTTCTTT,CASRPFGNTEAFF
.,.,TRBV2,TRBJ2-5,12,TGTGCCAGCAGTGGCCCGGGGGAGACCCAGTACTTC,CASSGPGETQYF
.,.,TRBV5-1,TRBJ1-1,14,TGCGCCAGCAGCTTCAGGGCAATGAACACTGAAGCTTTCTTT,CASSFRAMNTEAFF
.,TRBD1,TRBV7-8,TRBJ2-3,15,TGTGCCAGCAGCTTTCTGACAGGGGGGACAGATACGCAGTATTTT,CASSFLTGGTDTQYF
.,.,TRBV28,TRBJ1-3,12,TGTGCCATAAGGGGTAATTCGAACACCATATATTTT,CAIRGNSNTIYF
.,TRBD2,TRBV2,TRBJ2-2,17,TGTGCCAGCAGTTTTGCGGGCAGCGGGGGCATTTCCGGGGAGCTGTTTTTT,CASSFAGSGGISGELFF
.,.,TRBV5-1,TRBJ2-2,14,TGCGCCAGCAGCTTGCGGGGGAACACCGGGGAGCTGTTTTTT,CASSLRGNTGELFF
.,.,TRBV7-8,TRBJ2-5,14,TGTGCCAGCAGCTTCGGAACGAACCAAGAGACCCAGTACTTC,CASSFGTNQETQYF
.,.,TRBV5-3,TRBJ2-7,15,TGTGCCAGAAGACCTGCCGTACGGATATCCTACGAGCAGTACTTC,CARRPAVRISYEQYF
.,.,TRBV4-3,TRBJ2-3,14,TGCGCCAGCAGCTCAGGGCTTTACACAGATACGCAGTATTTT,CASSSGLYTDTQYF
once,.,TRBV28,TRBJ1-1,14,TGTGCCAGCAGTTCGGACTGGGGGGGGACTGAAGCTTTCTTT,CASSSDWGGTEAFF
.,.,TRBV7-2,TRBJ2-2,15,TGTGCCAGCAGCTTAGAATTAGGGTACGCCGGGGAGCTGTTTTTT,CASSLELGYAGELFF
.,.,TRBV18,TRBJ2-7,14,TGTGCCAGCTCACCCGGCCTCGGGGTTGACGAGCAGTACTTC,CASSPGLGVDEQYF
.,.,TRBV15,TRBJ2-7,18,TGTGCCACCAGCAGAGAACTAACAGGTGTTTCAGGGGCCTACGAGCAGTACTTC,CATSRELTGVSGAYEQYF
.,TRBD2,TRBV7-2,TRBJ2-3,16,TGTGCCAGCAGCCCGCGGCTAGCGGGGGGCACAGATACGCAGTATTTT,CASSPRLAGGTDTQYF
.,.,TRBV9,TRBJ2-7,14,TGTGCCAGCAGCGTAGATCGGGGGAACTACGAGCAGTACTTC,CASSVDRGNYEQYF